The 3 T cell receptor beta chains reported below all come from one sample, sequenced in a study of T cells in Graves' hyperthyroidism and ophthalmopathy. Researchers took RNA transcripts and amplified the TCR beta CDR3 regions from them. First-round RT-PCR of the TCR CDR3 relied on the HTBI primer set. TCRdb re-called the multiplex PCR reads through MiXCR, storing one row per CDR3 protein. The sample includes some 620,000 distinct CDR3 sequences, about 16% of them seen just once. The material sequenced was blood. The source of these receptors is a woman in her 30s with Graves' hyperthyroidism.

This chain uses TRBV6-1 with TRBJ2-2, with TRBD2 as a possible D gene (5 bases). Germline V gives CDR1 MNHNS, CDR2 SASEGT. The CDR3 runs 14 residues. The ends were cut back, 5 bases at V and 5 bases at J, with 12 bases in the middle. CDR3 in DNA: TGTGCCAGCAGTCCACACGAGCGGACCGGGGAGCTGTTTTTT. The encoded protein is CASSPHERTGELFF.

This clonotype was seen ten or more times. The chain has TRBV5-1 and TRBJ2-5, with 8 bases aligning to TRBD2. The CDR3 totals 16 residues. V shed 0 bases, J shed 5 bases, and the junction held 9 bases outside the gene matches. CDR1 and CDR2 (germline): SGHRS, YFSETQ. CDR3 residues: CASSLGLANSGETQYF. For the CDR3, the DNA is TGCGCCAGCAGCTTGGGACTAGCGAACTCTGGCGAGACCCAGTACTTC.

Remarks on this clonotype: This clone may be a read error of a much larger clone one base away. The V call is TRBV18, the J call TRBJ2-7; TRBD1 agrees at 9 bases. Germline CDR1 and CDR2: KGHSH and LQKENI. This CDR3 is built from 14 residues. The CDR3 is CAGSPDRGTYEQYF. The CDR3 nucleotides read TGTGCCGGCTCCCCAGACAGGGGGACGTACGAGCAGTACTTC.